The T cell receptor (beta chain) under discussion was sequenced for a study of T cell repertoires in cytomegalovirus infection. About the study: The authors relied on CMV epitopes, both recently identified HLA-C-restricted and well-studied HLA-B-restricted. Indicated by public TCR beta signatures were CMV infection and matching HLA type. General observations from the study: The response measured ex vivo was dominated by TCR beta clonotypes (HLA-C-restricted and CMV-specific).

Details on this clonotype: What it binds is unknown.

The V and J ends lost 0 bases and 4 bases respectively, with 3 bases between them. The CDR3 has 12 amino acids. Per germline, CDR1 SEHNR and CDR2 FQNEAQ (reference sequence). Each CDR3 protein is one row after TCRdb ran MiXCR on the reads. This table holds a few hundred thousand distinct CDR3 sequences, 25% to 35% found once. V and J are TRBV7-9 and TRBJ1-2, with no clear D. The TCR sequence derives from a human donor in good health (CMV status not recorded). Some clones in this sample may be carry-over from other donors' samples. The sample consisted of cultured PBMCs, taken from culture after CMV antigen stimulation. CDR3 nucleotide sequence: TGTGCCAGCAGCTTAGCCACCTATGGCTACACCTTC. Translated: CASSLATYGYTF. Drawing the rest from reference TRBV7-9 and TRBJ1-2, the complete variable domain is DTGVSQNPRHKITKRGQNVTFRCDPISEHNRLYWYRQTLGQGPEFLTYFQNEAQLEKSRLLSDRFSAERPKGSFSTLEIQRTEQGDSAMYLCASSLATYGYTFGSGTRLTVV.